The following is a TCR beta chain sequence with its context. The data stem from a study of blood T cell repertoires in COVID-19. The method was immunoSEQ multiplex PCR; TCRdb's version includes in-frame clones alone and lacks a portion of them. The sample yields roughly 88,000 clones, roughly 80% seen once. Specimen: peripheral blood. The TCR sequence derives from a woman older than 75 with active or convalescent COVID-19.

CDR3 DNA sequence: TGTGCCAGCAGCGTTGGACAGCGTAATGAAAAACTGTTTTTT. Translation gives CASSVGQRNEKLFF. The V call is TRBV9, the J call TRBJ1-4; the D gene is possibly TRBD1 (6 bases). This CDR3 region has 14 residues. Trimming took 2 bases from V and 4 from J, leaving 9 bases between them. Germline assignment: CDR1 SGDLS and CDR2 YYNGEE.